Included here is one T cell receptor (beta chain) sequence, with context. TCRdb derives one entry per CDR3 protein from the 5' RACE reads, leaving out DNA. The sample table sets out over 200,000 distinct CDR3 sequences. This specimen belongs to a study of monozygotic twins with inflammatory bowel disease. The sequence was collected from a human donor with ulcerative colitis or Crohn's disease, or a healthy co-twin of an affected twin (not recorded which). The sample comprised blood.

The CDR3 protein is CASSQEEAFSYEQYF. The chain couples TRBV4-2 to TRBJ2-7. Germline values: CDR1 LGHNA, CDR2 YNFKEQ. The CDR3 contains 15 residues.